The present T cell receptor beta chain was sequenced within a study of blood T cell repertoires in COVID-19. The wider study: Samples representing acute and convalescent COVID-19 were sourced from the United States, Italy and Spain. The analysed material was cDNA or gDNA that came from T cells, B-cell-depleted T cells, or PBMCs.

In the authors' workflow: Amplifying reference gene primers gave estimates of nucleated cell counts. The repertoire was sequenced with immunoSEQ multiplex PCR; TCRdb's copy has only in-frame clones and lacks some. V and J calls plus clone size are reproduced from that table; the DNA served to infer D and trimming. The repertoire consists of about 150,000 clones, with 84% occurring once and the leading ten covering 44%. In germline, CDR1 is MNHEY, CDR2 SMNVEV (reference sequence). CDR3 length equals 14 residues. Losses at the gene ends were 5 bases for V and 4 bases for J; bases not matched to a gene: 6.

This receptor was taken from a human donor in a cohort sampled during active COVID-19. The chain joins TRBV27 to TRBJ1-1; 8 bases are a match to TRBD1. Input material: peripheral blood. For the CDR3, the DNA is TGTGCCAGCAGTGACAGGGGTGGGATCACTGAAGCTTTCTTT. Protein sequence: CASSDRGGITEAFF.